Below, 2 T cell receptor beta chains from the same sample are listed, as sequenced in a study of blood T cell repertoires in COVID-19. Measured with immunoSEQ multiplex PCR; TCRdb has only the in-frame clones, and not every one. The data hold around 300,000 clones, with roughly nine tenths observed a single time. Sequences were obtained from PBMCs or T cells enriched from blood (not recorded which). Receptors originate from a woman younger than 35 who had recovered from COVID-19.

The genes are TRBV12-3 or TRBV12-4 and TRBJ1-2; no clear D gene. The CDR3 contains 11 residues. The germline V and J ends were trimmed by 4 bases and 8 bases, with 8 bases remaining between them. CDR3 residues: CASSYGGGYTF. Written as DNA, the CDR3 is TGTGCCAGCAGTTATGGAGGCGGCTACACCTTC.

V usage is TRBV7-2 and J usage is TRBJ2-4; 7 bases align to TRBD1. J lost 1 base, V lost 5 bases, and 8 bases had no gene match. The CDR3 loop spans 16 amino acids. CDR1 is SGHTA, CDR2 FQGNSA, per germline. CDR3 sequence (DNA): TGTGCCAGCAGCCTCAGACAGGGTGTGGCCAAAAACATTCAGTACTTC. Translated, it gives CASSLRQGVAKNIQYF.